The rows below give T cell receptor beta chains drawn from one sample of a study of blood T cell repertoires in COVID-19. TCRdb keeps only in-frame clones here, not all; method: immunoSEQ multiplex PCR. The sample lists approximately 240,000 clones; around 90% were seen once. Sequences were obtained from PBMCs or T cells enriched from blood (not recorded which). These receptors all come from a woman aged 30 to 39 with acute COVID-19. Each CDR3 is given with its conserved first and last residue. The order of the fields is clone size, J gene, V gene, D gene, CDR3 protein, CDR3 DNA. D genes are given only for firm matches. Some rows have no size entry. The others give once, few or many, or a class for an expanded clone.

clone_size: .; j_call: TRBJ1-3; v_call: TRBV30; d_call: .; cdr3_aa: CAWSETTGTGLRGNTIYF; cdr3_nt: TGTGCCTGGAGCGAAACGACCGGGACTGGGCTACGTGGAAACACCATATATTTT
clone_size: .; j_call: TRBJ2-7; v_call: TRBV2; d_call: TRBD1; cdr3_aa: CASISAGGSYEQYF; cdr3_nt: TGTGCCAGCATTAGTGCAGGGGGCTCCTACGAGCAGTACTTC
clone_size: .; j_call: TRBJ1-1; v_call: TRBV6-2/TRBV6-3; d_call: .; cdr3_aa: CASSYSPGSEAFF; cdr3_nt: TGTGCCAGCAGTTACTCGCCGGGGAGCGAAGCTTTCTTT
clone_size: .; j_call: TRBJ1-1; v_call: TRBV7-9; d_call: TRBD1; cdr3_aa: CASSWTGKNTEAFF; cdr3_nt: TGTGCCAGCAGCTGGACAGGGAAGAACACTGAAGCTTTCTTT
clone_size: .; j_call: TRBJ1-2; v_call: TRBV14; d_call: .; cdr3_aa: CASSQSFTNYGYTF; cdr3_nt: TGTGCCAGCAGCCAATCGTTTACTAACTATGGCTACACCTTC
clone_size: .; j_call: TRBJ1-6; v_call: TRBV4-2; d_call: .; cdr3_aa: CASSHHRSTGYNSPLHF; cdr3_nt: TGTGCCAGCAGCCATCACCGGTCAACGGGTTATAATTCACCCCTCCACTTT
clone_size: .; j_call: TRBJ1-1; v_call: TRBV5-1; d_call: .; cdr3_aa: CASSLDARAPREAFF; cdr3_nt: TGCGCCAGCAGCTTGGACGCCAGGGCCCCTAGAGAAGCTTTCTTT
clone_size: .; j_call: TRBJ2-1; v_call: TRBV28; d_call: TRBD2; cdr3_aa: CASSDGTSGRAYNEQFF; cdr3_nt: TGTGCCAGCAGCGACGGGACTAGCGGGAGGGCCTACAATGAGCAGTTCTTC
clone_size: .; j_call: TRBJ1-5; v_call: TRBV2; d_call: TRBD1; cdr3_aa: CASNQRDRSVGPQHF; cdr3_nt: TGTGCCAGCAATCAACGGGACAGGTCGGTGGGTCCCCAGCATTTT
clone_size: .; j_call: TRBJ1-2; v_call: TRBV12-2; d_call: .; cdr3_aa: CASRLGACGYTF; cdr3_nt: TGTGCAAGTCGCTTGGGGGCCTGTGGCTACACCTTC
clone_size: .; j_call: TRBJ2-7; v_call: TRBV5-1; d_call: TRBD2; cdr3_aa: CASSPQALAGGHQSYEQYF; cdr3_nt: TGCGCCAGCAGCCCACAGGCACTAGCGGGGGGGCATCAATCCTACGAGCAGTACTTC
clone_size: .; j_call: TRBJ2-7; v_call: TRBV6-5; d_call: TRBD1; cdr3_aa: CASSYSRTGYEQYF; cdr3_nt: TGTGCCAGCAGTTACTCGAGGACAGGGTACGAGCAGTACTTC
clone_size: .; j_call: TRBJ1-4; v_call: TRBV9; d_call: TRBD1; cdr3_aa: CASSVGTGGRANEKLFF; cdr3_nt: TGTGCCAGCAGCGTCGGGACAGGGGGCAGGGCTAATGAAAAACTGTTTTTT
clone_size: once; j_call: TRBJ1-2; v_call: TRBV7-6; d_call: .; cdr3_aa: CASSPVIGGRLYGYTF; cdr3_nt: TGTGCCAGCAGCCCAGTAATCGGGGGGCGGCTCTATGGCTACACCTTC
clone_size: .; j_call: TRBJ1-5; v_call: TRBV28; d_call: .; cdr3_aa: CASSAGGWNQPQHF; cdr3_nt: TGTGCCAGCAGCGCGGGGGGGTGGAATCAGCCCCAGCATTTT
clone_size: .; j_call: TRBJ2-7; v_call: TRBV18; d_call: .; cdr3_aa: CASSLDQGYEQYF; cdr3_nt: TGTGCCAGCTCACTAGATCAGGGGTACGAGCAGTACTTC
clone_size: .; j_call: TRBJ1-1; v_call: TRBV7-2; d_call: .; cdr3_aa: CASSFQFMNTEAFF; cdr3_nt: TGTGCCAGCAGCTTTCAGTTCATGAACACTGAAGCTTTCTTT
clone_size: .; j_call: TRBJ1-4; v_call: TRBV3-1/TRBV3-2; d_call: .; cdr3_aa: CASSPRQDEKLFF; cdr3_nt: TGTGCCAGCAGCCCTCGACAGGACGAAAAACTGTTTTTT